Below are 29 T cell receptor beta chains sequenced from a single sample in a study of control samples from healthy donors and cancer patients. Profiling relied on immunoSEQ multiplex PCR, and the TCRdb table lists in-frame clones only, not all of them. This sample has about 64,000 clones, with roughly 90% found just once. The sample was PBMCs. All receptors derive from a man aged 35 to 55 with colorectal cancer.

The rearrangement links TRBV7-3 to TRBJ1-4; D unclear. With 5 bases removed from V and 1 base from J, the gap between germline ends came to 11 bases. The germline V gene has CDR1 SGHTA and CDR2 FQGTGA. The CDR3 consists of 15 residues. This chain's CDR3 is CASSIGSGTNEKLFF. Here the CDR3 DNA reads TGTGCCAGCAGCATAGGATCGGGAACTAATGAAAAACTGTTTTTT. The whole variable domain, filled in from reference TRBV7-3 and TRBJ1-4, reads GAGVSQTPSNKVTEKGKYVELRCDPISGHTALYWYRQSLGQGPEFLIYFQGTGAADDSGLPNDRFFAVRPEGSVSTLKIQRTERGDSAVYLCASSIGSGTNEKLFFGSGTQLSVL.

The chain is built from TRBV7-2 and TRBJ2-3; D gene unclear. The CDR3 is 16 amino acids. CDR1 and CDR2 from the germline V gene are SGHTA and FQGNSA. V was pared by 1 base and J by 3 bases, with 14 bases between. The CDR3 sequence: CASSLGLIAQTDTQYF. DNA for the CDR3: TGTGCCAGCAGCTTAGGGCTAATAGCCCAAACAGATACGCAGTATTTT.

V and J are TRBV28 and TRBJ1-6, with TRBD1 matching over 8 bases. The V gene end was trimmed by 2 bases and the J gene end by 7 bases; junction bases not matched to a gene: 4. Germline V gives CDR1 MDHEN, CDR2 SYDVKM. The CDR3 runs 15 residues. CDR3 nucleotide sequence: TGTGCCAGCAGTTTAAGGGACAGGCCGAATTCACCCCTCCACTTT. Its protein product is CASSLRDRPNSPLHF. The variable domain in full, with the rest retrieved from reference TRBV28 and TRBJ1-6, is DVKVTQSSRYLVKRTGEKVFLECVQDMDHENMFWYRQDPGLGLRLIYFSYDVKMKEKGDIPEGYSVSREKKERFSLILESASTNQTSMYLCASSLRDRPNSPLHFGNGTRLTVT.

J is TRBJ1-5 and V is TRBV7-2; D unclear. The length of the CDR3 is 14 residues. CDR1 and CDR2 from the germline V gene are SGHTA and FQGNSA. V was trimmed by 3 bases and J by 5 bases, leaving 11 bases between them. The CDR3 here is CASSLGQAYQPQHF. The CDR3 DNA follows: TGTGCCAGCAGCTTGGGTCAGGCTTATCAGCCCCAGCATTTT.

This chain joins TRBV6-5 and TRBJ2-7; D could derive from TRBD1 or TRBD2 (6 bases each). This CDR3 has 14 residues. Per the germline V gene, CDR1 is MNHEY and CDR2 is SVGAGI. Trimming removed 8 bases from V and 6 bases from J, with 20 bases in between. CDR3 protein: CASPLREGGSEQYF. In nucleotides, the CDR3 is TGTGCCAGCCCTCTTAGAGAGGGGGGTAGCGAGCAGTACTTC.

This clone was recorded only once. The V gene is TRBV2, the J gene TRBJ2-7; 11 nucleotides align to TRBD2. The trim removed 6 bases at V and 4 bases at J, leaving 11 bases unmatched. The germline V gene has CDR1 SNHLY and CDR2 FYNNEI. The CDR3 extends over 16 amino acids. The CDR3 DNA sequence: TGTGCCAGCAGCCTCCTTAGCGGGGGGGCCCAGTACGAGCAGTACTTC. Residues: CASSLLSGGAQYEQYF.

V is TRBV19 and J is TRBJ2-2; TRBD2 matches 9 bases. V shed 5 bases, J shed 5 bases, and the junction held 3 bases outside the gene matches. The CDR3 length is 14 residues. The germline V gene has CDR1 LNHDA and CDR2 SQIVND (reference sequence). The CDR3 nucleotides are TGTGCCAGTAGTGCGCTAGCGGGGACCGGGGAGCTGTTTTTT. Residues: CASSALAGTGELFF.

The chain employs TRBV4-1 and TRBJ2-2, with D possibly matching TRBD1 (5 bases). This CDR3 has 15 amino acids. V dropped 3 bases and J dropped 1 base, with 9 bases sitting between them. CDR1 and CDR2 (germline): MGHRA, YSYEKL. The CDR3 loop reads CASSHYTGNTGELFF. The DNA for the CDR3 is TGCGCCAGCAGCCACTACACAGGGAACACCGGGGAGCTGTTTTTT.

This sequence joins TRBV19 and TRBJ1-3; D call uncertain. V was cut by 7 bases and J by 0 bases, with 13 bases left in between. Germline CDR1 reads LNHDA; CDR2 reads SQIVND (reference sequence). The CDR3 covers 15 residues. The CDR3 nucleotides are TGTGCCAGTACGGTGATGGGGAACTCTGGAAACACCATATATTTT. Its translation is CASTVMGNSGNTIYF.

This chain joins TRBV12-3 or TRBV12-4 and TRBJ2-7, with D possibly matching TRBD2 (6 bases). CDR3 size: 13 residues. V lost 2 bases and J lost 4, with 9 bases in between. CDR3 loop: CASSLKEGYEQYF. In nucleotides, the CDR3 is TGTGCCAGCAGTTTAAAGGAGGGGTACGAGCAGTACTTC.

The chain links TRBV5-4 to TRBJ1-4, with 11 bases that match TRBD1. The germline V gene encodes CDR1 SGHNT and CDR2 YYREEE (reference sequence). The CDR3 loop spans 14 amino acids. The junction had 7 bases not matched to a gene; V was cut back by 4 bases and J by 11 bases. The CDR3 coding sequence is TGTGCCAGCAGCCACGAAGGACAGGGGGCGAAACTGTTTTTT. Amino acids: CASSHEGQGAKLFF.

This clone was observed once. This rearrangement joins TRBV7-3 to TRBJ2-1; 8 bases map to TRBD2. Germline CDR1 is SGHTA and CDR2 is FQGTGA. This CDR3 comprises 14 residues. With V trimmed by 6 bases and J by 6 bases, 7 bases remained unmatched. The CDR3 sequence: CASSSGGAVNEQFF. The DNA for the CDR3 is TGTGCCAGCAGTTCCGGGGGGGCCGTCAATGAGCAGTTCTTC.

The genes are TRBV25-1 and TRBJ2-1, with D perhaps TRBD1 (5 bases). Germline CDR1 MGHDK, CDR2 SYGVNS. This CDR3 is 13 amino acids long. The germline V and J ends were trimmed by 0 bases and 15 bases, with 15 bases remaining between them. The CDR3 nucleotides read TGTGCCAGCAGTGAATATTTCAGGGCTCGGCGGTTCTTC. It yields the protein CASSEYFRARRFF.

The gene calls are TRBV6-5 and TRBJ2-5; 7 bases map to TRBD1. Trimming cost V 0 bases and J 2 bases; bases outside gene matches: 6. Germline-derived CDR1 and CDR2 are MNHEY and SVGAGI. This CDR3 is 16 amino acids long. CDR3 protein: CASSYSVWDSQETQYF. CDR3 nucleotide sequence: TGTGCCAGCAGTTACTCGGTTTGGGACAGTCAAGAGACCCAGTACTTC.

The gene calls are TRBV25-1 and TRBJ1-6, with a tentative D call TRBD1 (6 bases). Germline CDR1 is MGHDK and CDR2 is SYGVNS. Trimming removed 3 bases at V and 6 bases at J, with 12 bases between. The CDR3 spans 15 residues. The chain's CDR3 is CASSDTGGGNSPLHF. The CDR3 nucleotides are TGTGCCAGCAGTGATACCGGGGGCGGTAATTCACCCCTCCACTTT.

This chain links TRBV19 with TRBJ1-5; no clear D gene. The CDR3 length is 12 residues. Germline-derived CDR1 and CDR2 are LNHDA and SQIVND (reference sequence). The V gene lost 6 bases and the J gene lost 4 bases, with 7 bases spanning the gap. The CDR3 bases are TGTGCCAGTAGCCGGCTAAATCAGCCCCAGCATTTT. Translated, it gives CASSRLNQPQHF.

The CDR3 is CATSRDRRTGINQPQHF. CDR3 nucleotide sequence: TGTGCCACCAGCAGAGATCGGAGGACAGGGATCAATCAGCCCCAGCATTTT. This sequence joins TRBV15 and TRBJ1-5; 8 bases line up with TRBD1. Losses at the gene ends were 0 bases for V and 3 bases for J; bases not matched to a gene: 7. The CDR3 contains 17 residues. From germline, CDR1 is LNHNV and CDR2 YYDKDF (reference sequence).

The J gene is TRBJ1-2, the V gene TRBV5-1; D is unresolved. There are 14 residues in the CDR3. Germline values: CDR1 SGHRS, CDR2 YFSETQ. The ends were cut back, 0 bases at V and 0 bases at J, with 6 bases in the middle. The CDR3 nucleotides are TGCGCCAGCAGCTTGGATGGAGCTAACTATGGCTACACCTTC. Protein: CASSLDGANYGYTF. Full variable domain (rest looked up from reference TRBV5-1 and TRBJ1-2): KAGVTQTPRYLIKTRGQQVTLSCSPISGHRSVSWYQQTPGQGLQFLFEYFSETQRNKGNFPGRFSGRQFSNSRSEMNVSTLELGDSALYLCASSLDGANYGYTFGSGTRLTVV.

The chain's CDR3 is CASSVRQVATEAFF. CDR3 DNA: TGTGCCAGCAGCGTAAGGCAGGTAGCCACTGAAGCTTTCTTT. The chain combines TRBV9 with TRBJ1-1; no definite D call. Deletions cut 1 base from V and 4 bases from J, with 11 bases between. Germline V gene lookup returns CDR1 SGDLS and CDR2 YYNGEE. The CDR3 contains 14 residues.

The J gene is TRBJ1-1, the V gene TRBV13; TRBD1 might be the D (5 bases). Germline CDR1 reads PRHDT; CDR2 reads FYEKMQ (reference sequence). Trimming shortened V by 4 bases and J by 0 bases, and 12 bases separated the two germline ends. The CDR3 covers 15 residues. DNA of the CDR3: TGTGCCAGCAGCTCGCAGAGGGGACTGAACACTGAAGCTTTCTTT. Translating gives CASSSQRGLNTEAFF. The full variable domain, in which reference TRBV13 and TRBJ1-1 provide the parts outside the CDR3, is AAGVIQSPRHLIKEKRETATLKCYPIPRHDTVYWYQQGPGQDPQFLISFYEKMQSDKGSIPDRFSAQQFSDYHSELNMSSLELGDSALYFCASSSQRGLNTEAFFGQGTRLTVV.

V gene TRBV19 combines with J gene TRBJ1-5; possibly TRBD1 for D (5 bases). Germline values: CDR1 LNHDA, CDR2 SQIVND (reference sequence). There are 15 residues in the CDR3. V was clipped by 7 bases and J by 3 bases, with 16 bases between them. The CDR3 protein is CASTPMGRTNQPQHF. The CDR3 bases are TGTGCCAGTACCCCCATGGGACGGACCAATCAGCCCCAGCATTTT.

The gene calls are TRBV5-5 and TRBJ2-7, with D perhaps TRBD1 (5 bases). Germline CDR1 reads SGHKS; CDR2 reads YYEKEE (reference sequence). The CDR3 consists of 16 residues. V was pared by 2 bases and J by 2 bases, with 17 bases between. This CDR3 reads CASSLWREGATYEQYF. Here the CDR3 DNA reads TGTGCCAGCAGCTTATGGAGAGAAGGGGCAACCTACGAGCAGTACTTC. Variable domain in full (rest from reference TRBV5-5 and TRBJ2-7): DAGVTQSPTHLIKTRGQQVTLRCSPISGHKSVSWYQQVLGQGPQFIFQYYEKEERGRGNFPDRFSARQFPNYSSELNVNALLLGDSALYLCASSLWREGATYEQYFGPGTRLTVT.

This sequence joins TRBV6-5 and TRBJ2-3; D gene uncertain. Germline V CDR1 and CDR2: MNHEY, SVGAGI. The CDR3 runs 15 residues. The germline V and J ends were trimmed by 2 bases and 0 bases, with 9 bases remaining between them. The CDR3 nucleotides read TGTGCCAGCAGTTACGGGCAGACTAGCACAGATACGCAGTATTTT. Encoded protein: CASSYGQTSTDTQYF.

This rearrangement joins TRBV30 to TRBJ1-2; a possible D gene is TRBD1 (6 bases). V dropped 5 bases and J dropped 8 bases, with 18 bases sitting between them. This CDR3 is 13 amino acids long. Germline CDR1 GTSNPN, CDR2 SVGIG (reference sequence). This CDR3 is CAWGFGRGDGYTF. The CDR3 DNA is TGTGCCTGGGGTTTCGGGAGGGGGGACGGCTACACCTTC.

This rearrangement joins TRBV7-3 to TRBJ2-5; the match to TRBD1 covers 7 bases. This CDR3 spans 15 amino acids. V lost 5 bases and J lost 3; bases outside the gene matches: 9. Germline V gene data show CDR1 as SGHTA and CDR2 as FQGTGA. CDR3 sequence: CASSQIGQEKETQYF. In DNA form, the CDR3 reads TGTGCCAGCAGCCAAATAGGACAGGAGAAAGAGACCCAGTACTTC.

The chain recombines TRBV6-5 with TRBJ2-5, with D possibly being TRBD2 (5 bases). The CDR3 is made up of 14 amino acids. The germline V gene encodes CDR1 MNHEY and CDR2 SVGAGI. V was pared by 2 bases and J by 5 bases, with 12 bases between. Here the CDR3 reads CASSYEGSTETQYF. The CDR3 nucleotides read TGTGCCAGCAGTTACGAGGGAAGCACGGAGACCCAGTACTTC.

The chain recombines TRBV6-6 with TRBJ1-2, with 8 bases identical to TRBD1. The CDR3 totals 14 residues. V was pared by 4 bases and J by 8 bases, with 9 bases of the junction left unmatched. Per germline, CDR1 MNHNY and CDR2 SVGAGI (reference sequence). The CDR3 DNA sequence: TGTGCCAGCAGTTCCCCGACACAGGGGGGAGGCTACACCTTC. This gives the protein CASSSPTQGGGYTF.

J is TRBJ2-6 and V is TRBV19; D not resolved. CDR3 length equals 15 residues. Germline assignment: CDR1 LNHDA and CDR2 SQIVND (reference sequence). V dropped 7 bases and J dropped 0 bases, with 10 bases sitting between them. CDR3 DNA: TGTGCCAGTACGCCAGGCTTCTCTGGGGCCAACGTCCTGACTTTC. The encoded protein is CASTPGFSGANVLTF. Full variable domain (outside the CDR3, taken from reference TRBV19 and TRBJ2-6): DGGITQSPKYLFRKEGQNVTLSCEQNLNHDAMYWYRQDPGQGLRLIYYSQIVNDFQKGDIAEGYSVSREKKESFPLTVTSAQKNPTAFYLCASTPGFSGANVLTFGAGSRLTVL.

V is TRBV19 and J is TRBJ1-1; no firm D call. The CDR3 extends over 14 amino acids. From germline, CDR1 is LNHDA and CDR2 SQIVND (reference sequence). V was cut by 6 bases and J by 6 bases, with 17 bases left in between. CDR3 region: CASRPFRTLAEAFF. The CDR3 DNA follows: TGTGCCAGTAGACCCTTTCGGACTCTAGCTGAAGCTTTCTTT. The whole variable domain, remainder taken from reference TRBV19 and TRBJ1-1, is DGGITQSPKYLFRKEGQNVTLSCEQNLNHDAMYWYRQDPGQGLRLIYYSQIVNDFQKGDIAEGYSVSREKKESFPLTVTSAQKNPTAFYLCASRPFRTLAEAFFGQGTRLTVV.